This T cell receptor beta chain came from a study of cytomegalovirus exposure and HLA in healthy donors. Study-level results: Per published accounts, TCR beta sequences correctly predicted the HLA-A and HLA-B alleles of most subjects.

This PCR relied on a set of 60 Vbeta primers and 13 Jbeta primers. Only in-frame clones appear in the TCRdb table, and some are missing; sequencing was by immunoSEQ multiplex PCR. The sample lists around 200,000 clones, around three quarters occurring once. The V segment lost 4 bases and the J segment 5 bases; nucleotides outside the gene matches: 15. The CDR3 loop spans 18 amino acids. Germline-derived CDR1 and CDR2 are SGHNT and YYREEE (reference sequence). This clone was counted only a few times. The antigen remains undetermined. The gene calls are TRBV5-4 and TRBJ2-5; 12 nucleotides agree with TRBD2. Sequencing input: PBMCs. The receptor's source is a man in his thirties or forties in good health and CMV-seronegative. The CDR3 DNA is TGTGCCAGCAGCCCACCCACCGGGACTAGCGGGCGGACGGAGACCCAGTACTTC. Its protein is CASSPPTGTSGRTETQYF.